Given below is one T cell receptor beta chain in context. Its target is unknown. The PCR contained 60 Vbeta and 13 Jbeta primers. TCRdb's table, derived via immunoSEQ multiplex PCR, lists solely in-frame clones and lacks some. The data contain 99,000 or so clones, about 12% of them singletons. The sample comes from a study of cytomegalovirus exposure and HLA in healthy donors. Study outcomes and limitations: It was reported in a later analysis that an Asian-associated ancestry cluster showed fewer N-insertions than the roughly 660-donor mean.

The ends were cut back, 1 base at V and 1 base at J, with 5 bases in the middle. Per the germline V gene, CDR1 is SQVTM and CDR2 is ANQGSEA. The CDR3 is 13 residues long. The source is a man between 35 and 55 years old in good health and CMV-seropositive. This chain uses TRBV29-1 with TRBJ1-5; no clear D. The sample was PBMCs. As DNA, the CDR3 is TGCAGCGTTGAAGTGGGCAGCAATCAGCCCCAGCATTTT. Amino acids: CSVEVGSNQPQHF.